One sample yielded the 18 T cell receptor beta chains listed below, sequenced in a study of blood T cell repertoires in COVID-19. The data were produced by immunoSEQ multiplex PCR, yet TCRdb's version contains in-frame clones alone and is incomplete. The repertoire holds some 83,000 clones, with more than 65% as singletons. The sequenced sample was peripheral blood. All receptors come from a man aged 50-59 years with acute or convalescent COVID-19.

This chain links TRBV6-5 with TRBJ2-7; possibly TRBD1 for D (5 bases). The CDR3 runs 14 residues. V was clipped by 1 base and J by 4 bases, with 11 bases between them. Germline V lookup: CDR1 MNHEY, CDR2 SVGAGI. CDR3 coding DNA: TGTGCCAGCAGTTACTTACAGGATGAATACGAGCAGTACTTC. This sequence encodes CASSYLQDEYEQYF.

Of note for this clone: Other nucleotide sequences in the sample specify the same CDR3. This chain joins TRBV6-2 or TRBV6-3 and TRBJ1-1; TRBD1 is a possible D gene (5 bases). V gave up 0 bases and J gave up 5 bases, with 10 bases separating them. Germline CDR1 reads MNHEY; CDR2 reads SVGEGT. The CDR3 contains 14 residues. DNA for the CDR3: TGTGCCAGCAGTTACTCAGGGGTTCGGACTGAAGCTTTCTTT. Translation gives CASSYSGVRTEAFF.

The chain employs TRBV11-2 and TRBJ2-7; TRBD1 might be the D (6 bases). Per the germline V gene, CDR1 is SGHAT and CDR2 is FQNNGV. The CDR3 covers 14 residues. V dropped 4 bases and J dropped 2 bases, with 12 bases sitting between them. The CDR3 DNA follows: TGTGCCAGCAGCTCCCATAGACAGGCCTACGAGCAGTACTTC. Translating gives CASSSHRQAYEQYF.

V and J are TRBV28 and TRBJ1-2, with 9 bases matching TRBD1. Per germline, CDR1 MDHEN and CDR2 SYDVKM. The CDR3 is 15 residues long. The J segment lost 6 bases and the V segment lost 3 bases, leaving 8 bases of the junction unmatched. CDR3 in amino acids: CASSLRGTGIDGYTF. The DNA of the CDR3 is TGTGCCAGCAGTTTGCGGGGGACAGGGATCGATGGCTACACCTTC.

The rearrangement joins TRBV2 to TRBJ2-1; D possibly corresponds to TRBD1 (8 bases). CDR3 length equals 15 residues. Trimming removed 6 bases at V and 5 bases at J, with 17 bases between. Germline values: CDR1 SNHLY, CDR2 FYNNEI. CDR3 residues: CASRAGGGSHNEQFF. CDR3 nucleotides: TGTGCCAGCAGGGCAGGGGGCGGGAGCCACAATGAGCAGTTCTTC. Full variable domain (outside the CDR3, taken from reference TRBV2 and TRBJ2-1): EPEVTQTPSHQVTQMGQEVILRCVPISNHLYFYWYRQILGQKVEFLVSFYNNEISEKSEIFDDQFSVERPDGSNFTLKIRSTKLEDSAMYFCASRAGGGSHNEQFFGPGTRLTVL.

This clone was found once. The J gene is TRBJ2-2, the V gene TRBV4-1; D remains ambiguous. V shed 4 bases and J shed 0 bases, with 12 bases lying between them. The CDR3 runs 16 residues. Germline V gives CDR1 MGHRA, CDR2 YSYEKL. The CDR3 bases are TGCGCCAGCAGCCCCATGGTACAGACGAACACCGGGGAGCTGTTTTTT. This translates into CASSPMVQTNTGELFF.

The rearrangement links TRBV29-1 to TRBJ2-7; D uncertain. This CDR3 contains 12 residues. Deletions cut 4 bases from V and 2 bases from J, with 9 bases between. Germline V lookup: CDR1 SQVTM, CDR2 ANQGSEA. The CDR3 sequence is CSVAVLAYEQYF. For the CDR3, the DNA is TGCAGCGTTGCGGTTCTGGCCTACGAGCAGTACTTC.

The rearrangement uses TRBV28 and TRBJ1-4; TRBD1 might be the D (6 bases). Trimming stripped 1 base from V and 0 bases from J, with 12 bases between. The V gene's germline CDR1 is MDHEN and CDR2 SYDVKM. The CDR3 length is 17 residues. The CDR3 protein is CASSLFWTVATNEKLFF. The CDR3 bases are TGTGCCAGCAGTTTATTTTGGACAGTTGCAACTAATGAAAAACTGTTTTTT. The full variable domain, rest sourced from reference TRBV28 and TRBJ1-4, is DVKVTQSSRYLVKRTGEKVFLECVQDMDHENMFWYRQDPGLGLRLIYFSYDVKMKEKGDIPEGYSVSREKKERFSLILESASTNQTSMYLCASSLFWTVATNEKLFFGSGTQLSVL.

This CDR3 reads CASSQTFLFSGANVLTF. Here the CDR3 DNA reads TGTGCCAGCAGCCAAACATTTCTTTTCTCTGGGGCCAACGTCCTGACTTTC. The chain couples TRBV3-1 (or the pseudogene TRBV3-2) to TRBJ2-6, with no clear D. The V gene's germline CDR1 is LGHDT and CDR2 YNNKEL (reference sequence). The CDR3 covers 17 residues. Trimming removed 2 bases from V and 0 bases from J, with 11 bases in between.

The chain links TRBV4-3 to TRBJ1-4, with D hard to call. This CDR3 region has 17 residues. In germline, CDR1 is LGHNA, CDR2 YSLEER. Deletions cut 2 bases from V and 4 bases from J, with 17 bases between. CDR3 sequence: CASSQRGVVIGNEKLFF. In nucleotides, the CDR3 is TGCGCCAGCAGCCAAAGAGGAGTAGTAATCGGTAATGAAAAACTGTTTTTT.

V gene TRBV3-1 (or the pseudogene TRBV3-2) combines with J gene TRBJ2-4, with D maybe TRBD1 (7 bases). Looked up from germline, CDR1 is LGHDT and CDR2 is YNNKEL (reference sequence). CDR3 size: 16 residues. V dropped 3 bases and J dropped 7 bases, with 19 bases sitting between them. The CDR3: CASSQFTEGTDNIQYF. CDR3 nucleotide sequence: TGTGCCAGCAGCCAGTTCACGGAGGGGACAGACAACATTCAGTACTTC.

The chain couples TRBV13 to TRBJ2-3; 9 bases map to TRBD1. V was pared by 7 bases and J by 4 bases, with 12 bases of the junction left unmatched. The length of the CDR3 is 16 residues. Germline V lookup: CDR1 PRHDT, CDR2 FYEKMQ (reference sequence). CDR3 amino acids: CASNSLQGAASDTQYF. The CDR3 nucleotides are TGTGCCAGCAATTCTTTACAGGGGGCAGCATCAGATACGCAGTATTTT.

The V gene is TRBV29-1, the J gene TRBJ2-3; 13 bases are shared with TRBD2. From germline, CDR1 is SQVTM and CDR2 ANQGSEA. The CDR3 sequence is 19 residues long. V was pared by 0 bases and J by 6 bases, with 15 bases of the junction left unmatched. The CDR3 region has the DNA TGCAGCGTTGAAGAACGTCAACTAACTAGCGGGAGGGTATCTGATACGCAGTATTTT. It codes for CSVEERQLTSGRVSDTQYF.

This clone was detected once. The CDR3 nucleotides are TGTGCCAGCAGTTACTCGAACAGAAGGAACACTGAAGCTTTCTTT. Its protein product is CASSYSNRRNTEAFF. This rearrangement joins TRBV6-5 to TRBJ1-1; D is unresolved. Germline loops: CDR1 MNHEY, CDR2 SVGAGI. The length of the CDR3 is 15 residues. V lost 0 bases, J lost 1 base, and 9 bases lay in between.

The sample holds a few counts of this clone. The rearrangement joins TRBV24-1 to TRBJ2-3, with a weak D call TRBD2 (6 bases). Trimming took 5 bases from V and 1 from J, leaving 9 bases between them. This CDR3 contains 14 residues. The germline V gene encodes CDR1 KGHDR and CDR2 SFDVKD. The DNA of the CDR3 is TGTGCCACCAGTGGGACGGGGGGCACAGATACGCAGTATTTT. This translates into CATSGTGGTDTQYF.

This chain links TRBV19 with TRBJ2-2; TRBD1 matches 10 bases. The length of the CDR3 is 14 residues. The V gene end was trimmed by 6 bases and the J gene end by 7 bases; junction bases not matched to a gene: 5. In germline, CDR1 is LNHDA, CDR2 SQIVND (reference sequence). CDR3 in DNA: TGTGCCAGTAGAGGACAGGGGGATGGCGGGGAGCTGTTTTTT. Encoded protein: CASRGQGDGGELFF.

The rearrangement joins TRBV18 to TRBJ2-7; D perhaps matches TRBD2 (5 bases). Trimming cost V 2 bases and J 1 base, with 12 bases left between them. The CDR3 is 15 amino acids. Germline-derived CDR1 and CDR2 are KGHSH and LQKENI. CDR3 sequence (DNA): TGTGCCAGCTCACCATTGGCTAGCCTATCCTACGAGCAGTACTTC. Protein product: CASSPLASLSYEQYF.

The V call is TRBV7-3, the J call TRBJ1-1; D gene ambiguous. V was pared by 3 bases and J by 0 bases, with 5 bases between. The CDR3 is 13 amino acids. The germline V gene has CDR1 SGHTA and CDR2 FQGTGA. CDR3 coding DNA: TGTGCCAGCAGCTTCAGGATGAACACTGAAGCTTTCTTT. Translation: CASSFRMNTEAFF.